This is a list of T cell receptor beta chains from one sample in a study of identical twins. TCRdb re-derived calls from the 5' RACE reads in MiXCR, one entry per CDR3 protein. This repertoire shows nearly 900,000 distinct CDR3 sequences, about 12% found once; its top ten account for 1.5% to 2%. The sample was also linked to a second study, of yellow fever vaccine responses in identical twins.

Sequenced sample: PBMCs. Receptors were obtained from a woman under 30 in good health. The conserved cysteine and the conserved F or W are not part of the CDR3 here.

j_call,v_call,cdr3_aa
TRBJ2-1,TRBV2,ASSLRDLDEQF
TRBJ2-6,TRBV2,ASSEVWTGALSGANVLT
TRBJ1-4,TRBV5-1,ASSLVQGANEKLF
TRBJ2-7,TRBV6-5,ASSYTTGGSYEQY
TRBJ1-6,TRBV12-3/TRBV12-4,ASSFSPQGSPLH
TRBJ1-2,TRBV3-1,ASRTTTDYGYT
TRBJ2-1,TRBV6-1,ASSVGLQTYNEQF
TRBJ2-2,TRBV10-2,ASSARTLAGGQRVAGELF
TRBJ1-1,TRBV15,ATSRPRVQGARTEAF
TRBJ2-2,TRBV6-4,ASSGGGTGELF
TRBJ1-5,TRBV5-5,ASSSEWGGNQPQH
TRBJ2-1,TRBV9,ASSVGPGTSGRSSYNEQF
TRBJ1-6,TRBV7-2,ASSFVSGPFNSPLH
TRBJ2-2,TRBV20-1,SAGTFGQNTGELF
TRBJ1-3,TRBV2,ASSTDGITGNTIY
TRBJ1-6,TRBV18,ASSPNTGQNNPRSPLH
TRBJ2-4,TRBV10-3,AISDLTPNIQY
TRBJ2-1,TRBV28,ASGGSPYNEQF
TRBJ2-5,TRBV9,ASSVHSGGMETQY
TRBJ2-3,TRBV7-2,ASSLNQGITDTQY
TRBJ2-5,TRBV10-2,ASSESSSGQETQY
TRBJ2-2,TRBV24-1,ATSDWGTGELF
TRBJ2-3,TRBV3-1,ASSQDTQARGPTDTQY
TRBJ2-3,TRBV20-1,SAGDRSTDTQY
TRBJ1-5,TRBV28,ATLRSRLVGDQPQH
TRBJ2-5,TRBV2,ASSEWGDQETQY
TRBJ2-5,TRBV20-1,SARLGSQETQY
TRBJ2-1,TRBV28,ASSSGWRGTYNEQF
TRBJ2-1,TRBV29-1,SVIGGAAEQF
TRBJ2-2,TRBV5-1,ASSLGQTSTGELF
TRBJ2-3,TRBV19,ASSTPGTSGSTDTQY
TRBJ2-1,TRBV20-1,SAPGTRLF
TRBJ2-5,TRBV27,ASSPAGTGWRETQY
TRBJ2-1,TRBV11-2,ASSLGTDTYNEQF
TRBJ2-5,TRBV12-3/TRBV12-4,ASSPRPIGETQY
TRBJ1-4,TRBV27,ASSLTLAEKLF
TRBJ2-1,TRBV2,ASSDPDLGDNEQF
TRBJ1-5,TRBV6-1,ASSTISNQPQH
TRBJ1-1,TRBV12-3/TRBV12-4,ASSPASRRTEAF
TRBJ2-1,TRBV25-1,ASSGPGQAIYNEQF
TRBJ1-3,TRBV6-6,ASSSATARAGNTIY
TRBJ2-7,TRBV20-1,SVEGQTGGGEQY
TRBJ1-2,TRBV29-1,SVGPPQGRNYGYT
TRBJ2-3,TRBV12-3/TRBV12-4,ASSESWRTDTQY
TRBJ2-6,TRBV6-5,ASSYISSGANVLT
TRBJ2-2,TRBV18,ASSPLSRNTGELF
TRBJ2-1,TRBV27,ASSRPIGGSYNEQF
TRBJ2-1,TRBV29-1,SGYYRGIEQF
TRBJ2-3,TRBV20-1,SARPTGVSTDTQY
TRBJ2-4,TRBV6-2/TRBV6-3,ASSLPTGVLAKNIQY
TRBJ2-4,TRBV4-1,ASSQANIQY
TRBJ2-3,TRBV5-1,ASSLADVSTDTQY
TRBJ2-5,TRBV7-6,ASSLGQGEETQY
TRBJ2-2,TRBV5-6,ASSLVQDSRGVGELF
TRBJ2-1,TRBV6-1,ASSSQGSSYNEQF